The T cell receptor (beta chain) under discussion was sequenced for a study of T cell responses to AZD1222 COVID-19 vaccine. Sequencing was performed with immunoSEQ multiplex PCR; in TCRdb, only in-frame clones are kept and a portion is missing. The sample lists some 170,000 clones, 92% seen once, with roughly 4.3% in the top ten. V was trimmed by 0 bases and J by 5 bases, leaving 14 bases between them. Germline CDR1 and CDR2: MGHRA and YSYEKL. The length of the CDR3 is 16 residues. This chain uses TRBV4-1 with TRBJ1-5, with a tentative D call TRBD1 (6 bases). This material consisted of peripheral blood, taken on day 0 of MenACWY control vaccination. The clonotype comes from an adult in good health. The CDR3 nucleotides read TGCGCCAGCAGCCAAGATCCCTCCGGGGGGCATCAGCCCCAGCATTTT. Protein product: CASSQDPSGGHQPQHF.